The rows below give T cell receptor beta chains drawn from one sample of a study of technical replicates of blood from several donors. Clones were sequenced by immunoSEQ multiplex PCR, and TCRdb holds only the in-frame ones, with some missing. The table includes over 65,000 clones, roughly 97% detected once. The sample consisted of T cells isolated from PBMCs. These receptors were obtained from a human donor in good health. Each CDR3 is given with its conserved first and last residue. D genes are given only for firm matches.

V: TRBV7-8
J: TRBJ1-5
D: TRBD1
DNA: TGTGCCAGCAGCCCAACGCAGCACCTGATCTGGGACAGGGGAAGGGCCCAGCATTTT
CDR3: CASSPTQHLIWDRGRAQHF

V: TRBV14
J: TRBJ1-2
D: NA
DNA: TGTGCCAGCAGCCTACAGGGTAACTATGGCTACACCTTC
CDR3: CASSLQGNYGYTF

V: TRBV28
J: TRBJ1-2
D: TRBD1
DNA: TGTGCCAGCAGTTTTATCCAGGGGGATGGCTACACCTTC
CDR3: CASSFIQGDGYTF

V: TRBV7-8
J: TRBJ1-2
D: TRBD1
DNA: TGTGCCAGCAGCTTAGGACAGGGGGCCCATGGCTACACCTTC
CDR3: CASSLGQGAHGYTF

V: TRBV27
J: TRBJ2-1
D: NA
DNA: TGTGCCAGCACCCCTTTATCGGGGGCGGGGGATAATGAGCAGTTCTTC
CDR3: CASTPLSGAGDNEQFF

V: TRBV6-1
J: TRBJ2-2
D: NA
DNA: TGTGCCAGCAGTGACAGGTCCCGGGAGCTGTTTTTT
CDR3: CASSDRSRELFF

V: TRBV6-5
J: TRBJ2-7
D: NA
DNA: TGTGCCAGCAATTCTGGAGGGTTCTCCTACGAGCAGTACTTC
CDR3: CASNSGGFSYEQYF

V: TRBV7-9
J: TRBJ2-7
D: TRBD1
DNA: TGTGCCAGCGGAGGACAGGGGGCATACGAGCAGTACTTC
CDR3: CASGGQGAYEQYF

V: TRBV2
J: TRBJ2-6
D: TRBD1
DNA: TGTGCCAGCAGGGACAGGGGAGGGTCTGGGGCCAACGTCCTGACTTTC
CDR3: CASRDRGGSGANVLTF

V: TRBV6-5
J: TRBJ2-5
D: TRBD1
DNA: TGTGCCAGCAGCCTCGGCAGGACAGGGAAAGAGACCCAGTACTTC
CDR3: CASSLGRTGKETQYF

V: TRBV6-5
J: TRBJ1-5
D: NA
DNA: TGTGCCAGCAGCCAAGCCCCGAATCAGCCCCAGCATTTT
CDR3: CASSQAPNQPQHF